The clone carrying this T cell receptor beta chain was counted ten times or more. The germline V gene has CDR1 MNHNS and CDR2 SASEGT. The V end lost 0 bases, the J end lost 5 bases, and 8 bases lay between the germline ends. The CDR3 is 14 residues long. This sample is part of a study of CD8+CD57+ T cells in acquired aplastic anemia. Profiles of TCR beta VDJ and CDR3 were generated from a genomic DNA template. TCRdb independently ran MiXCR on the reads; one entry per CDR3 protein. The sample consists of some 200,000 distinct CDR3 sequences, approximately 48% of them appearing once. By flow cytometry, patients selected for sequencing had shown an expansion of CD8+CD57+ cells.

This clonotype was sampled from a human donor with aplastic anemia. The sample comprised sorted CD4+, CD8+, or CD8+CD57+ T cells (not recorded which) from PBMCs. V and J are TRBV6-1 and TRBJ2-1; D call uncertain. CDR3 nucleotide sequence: TGTGCCAGCAGTGAAGCGCTTGTAAACAATGAGCAGTTCTTC. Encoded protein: CASSEALVNNEQFF.